The sequence of this TCR beta chain was determined in a study of early T cells in non-severe SARS-CoV-2 infection. A few counts support this clonotype. Trimming cost V 1 base and J 4 bases; bases outside gene matches: 7. The CDR3 length is 16 residues. CDR1 and CDR2 from the germline V gene are MGHRA and YSYEKL. Via MiXCR, TCRdb re-called the 5' RACE reads, giving one row per CDR3 protein. The sample has around 66,000 distinct CDR3 sequences, about 6% seen once; the top ten hold approximately 3.6%. The receptor's source is an adult who was a healthcare worker with PCR-confirmed SARS-CoV-2 infection or an uninfected control (not recorded which). The chain carries TRBV4-1 and TRBJ2-5; 9 bases align to TRBD2. The sample was whole blood, taken at baseline. The DNA for the CDR3 is TGCGCCAGCAGCCAAGGTATAGCGGGAGTCGGAGAGACCCAGTACTTC. Its translation: CASSQGIAGVGETQYF.